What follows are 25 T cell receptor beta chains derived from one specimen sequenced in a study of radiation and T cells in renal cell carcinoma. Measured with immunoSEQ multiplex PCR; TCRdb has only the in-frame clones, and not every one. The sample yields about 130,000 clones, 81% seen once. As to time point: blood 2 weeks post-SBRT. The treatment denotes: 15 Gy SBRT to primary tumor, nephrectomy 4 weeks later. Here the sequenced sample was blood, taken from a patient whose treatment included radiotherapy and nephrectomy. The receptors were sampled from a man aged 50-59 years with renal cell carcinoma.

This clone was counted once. In nucleotides, the CDR3 is TGCGCCAGCAGCCACCTCCTCAGGACTAGACAAGAGACCCAGTACTTC. Its translation is CASSHLLRTRQETQYF. This sequence joins TRBV4-1 and TRBJ2-5; 7 positions match TRBD2. V lost 3 bases, J lost 2 bases, and 9 bases stayed unmatched. The length of the CDR3 is 16 residues. Germline loops: CDR1 MGHRA, CDR2 YSYEKL.

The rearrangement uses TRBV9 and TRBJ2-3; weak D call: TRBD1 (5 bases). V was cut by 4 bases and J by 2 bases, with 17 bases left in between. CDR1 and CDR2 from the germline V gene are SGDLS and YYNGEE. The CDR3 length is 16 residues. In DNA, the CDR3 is TGTGCCAGCAGCCCCCGACAGTCACAATTCACAGATACGCAGTATTTT. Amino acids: CASSPRQSQFTDTQYF.

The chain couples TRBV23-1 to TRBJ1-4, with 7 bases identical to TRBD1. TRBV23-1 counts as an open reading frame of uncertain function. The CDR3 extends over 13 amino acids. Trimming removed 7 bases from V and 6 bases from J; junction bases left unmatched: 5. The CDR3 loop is CASNRGRDEKLFF. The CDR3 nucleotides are TGCGCCAGCAATAGGGGGCGCGATGAAAAACTGTTTTTT.

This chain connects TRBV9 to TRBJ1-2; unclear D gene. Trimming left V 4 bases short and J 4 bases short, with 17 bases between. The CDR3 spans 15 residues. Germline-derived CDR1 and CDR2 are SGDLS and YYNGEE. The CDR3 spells CASSSLGSHLYGYTF. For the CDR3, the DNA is TGTGCCAGCAGCAGTTTAGGCAGCCATCTCTATGGCTACACCTTC.

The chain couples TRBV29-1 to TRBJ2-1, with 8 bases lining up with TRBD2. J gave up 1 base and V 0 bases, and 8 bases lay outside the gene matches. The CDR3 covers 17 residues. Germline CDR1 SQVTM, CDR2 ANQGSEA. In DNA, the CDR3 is TGCAGCGTTGAAGATCCCGTCACTAGCGGTTCCTACAATGAGCAGTTCTTC. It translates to CSVEDPVTSGSYNEQFF.

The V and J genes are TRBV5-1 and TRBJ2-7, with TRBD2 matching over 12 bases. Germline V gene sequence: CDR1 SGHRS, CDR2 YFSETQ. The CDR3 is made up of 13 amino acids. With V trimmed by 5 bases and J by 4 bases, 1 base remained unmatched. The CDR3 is CASRGTSGYEQYF. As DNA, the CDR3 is TGCGCCAGCAGAGGGACTAGCGGGTACGAGCAGTACTTC.

The CDR3 spells CASSGMGGDEQFF. The CDR3 DNA reads TGTGCCAGCAGTGGAATGGGGGGCGATGAGCAGTTCTTC. J is TRBJ2-1 and V is TRBV6-6, with D tentatively TRBD1 or TRBD2 (6 bases each). Trimming took off 5 bases at V and 8 bases at J, with 13 bases between the two ends. From germline, CDR1 is MNHNY and CDR2 SVGAGI (reference sequence). This CDR3 contains 13 residues.

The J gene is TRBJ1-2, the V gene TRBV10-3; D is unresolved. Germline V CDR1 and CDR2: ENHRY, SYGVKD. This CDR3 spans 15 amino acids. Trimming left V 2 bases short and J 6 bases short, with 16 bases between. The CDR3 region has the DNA TGTGCCATCAGTGAGACCCGCGGGCAAAGACATGGCTACACCTTC. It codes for CAISETRGQRHGYTF.

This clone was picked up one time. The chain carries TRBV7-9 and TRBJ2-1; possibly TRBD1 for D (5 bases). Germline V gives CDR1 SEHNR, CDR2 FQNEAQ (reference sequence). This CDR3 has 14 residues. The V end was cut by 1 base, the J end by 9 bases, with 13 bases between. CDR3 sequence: CASSLEIQGFEQFF. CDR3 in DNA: TGTGCCAGCAGCTTAGAAATCCAGGGCTTTGAGCAGTTCTTC.

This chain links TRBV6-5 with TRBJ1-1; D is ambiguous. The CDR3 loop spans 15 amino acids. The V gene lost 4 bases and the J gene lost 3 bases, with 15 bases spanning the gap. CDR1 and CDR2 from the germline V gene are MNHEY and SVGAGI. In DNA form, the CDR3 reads TGTGCCAGCAGTTTGGGCAGAATGGGAGACACTGAAGCTTTCTTT. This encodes CASSLGRMGDTEAFF.

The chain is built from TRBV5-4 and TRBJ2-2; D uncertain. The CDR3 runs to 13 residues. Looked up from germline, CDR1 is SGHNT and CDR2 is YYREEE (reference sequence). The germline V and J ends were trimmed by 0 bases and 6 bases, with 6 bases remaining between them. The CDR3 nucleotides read TGTGCCAGCAGCTTGGGTCCCCCCGGGGAGCTGTTTTTT. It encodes CASSLGPPGELFF.

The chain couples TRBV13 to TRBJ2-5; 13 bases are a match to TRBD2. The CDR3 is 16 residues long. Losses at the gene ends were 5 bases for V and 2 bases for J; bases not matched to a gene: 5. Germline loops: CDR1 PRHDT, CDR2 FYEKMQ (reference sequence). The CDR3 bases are TGTGCCAGCAGCCTACCGGGACTAGCGGGACAAGAGACCCAGTACTTC. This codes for CASSLPGLAGQETQYF.

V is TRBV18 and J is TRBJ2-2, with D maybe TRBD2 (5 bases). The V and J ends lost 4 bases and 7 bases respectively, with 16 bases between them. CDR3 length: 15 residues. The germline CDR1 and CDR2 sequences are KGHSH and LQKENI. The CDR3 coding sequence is TGTGCCAGCTCACGCGGCGCACGGGAAATCGGGGAGCTGTTTTTT. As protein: CASSRGAREIGELFF.

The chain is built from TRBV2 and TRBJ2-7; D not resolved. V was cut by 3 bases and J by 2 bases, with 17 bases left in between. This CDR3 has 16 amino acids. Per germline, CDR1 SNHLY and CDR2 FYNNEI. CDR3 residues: CASSEWKPSLTYEQYF. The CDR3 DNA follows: TGTGCCAGCAGTGAGTGGAAGCCCTCCCTTACCTACGAGCAGTACTTC.

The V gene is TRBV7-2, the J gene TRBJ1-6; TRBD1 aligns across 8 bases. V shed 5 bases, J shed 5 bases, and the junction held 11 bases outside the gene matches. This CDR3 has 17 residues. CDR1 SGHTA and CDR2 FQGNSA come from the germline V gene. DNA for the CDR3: TGTGCCAGCAGCCCACGCAGGGGGCCAAACCATAATTCACCCCTCCACTTT. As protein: CASSPRRGPNHNSPLHF.

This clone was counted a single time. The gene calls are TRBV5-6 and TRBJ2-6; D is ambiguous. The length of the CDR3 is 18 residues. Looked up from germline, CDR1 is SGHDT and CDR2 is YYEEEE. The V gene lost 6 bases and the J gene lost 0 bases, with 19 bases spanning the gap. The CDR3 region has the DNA TGTGCCAGCACCACTGACACCTTTACCAACTCTGGGGCCAACGTCCTGACTTTC. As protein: CASTTDTFTNSGANVLTF.

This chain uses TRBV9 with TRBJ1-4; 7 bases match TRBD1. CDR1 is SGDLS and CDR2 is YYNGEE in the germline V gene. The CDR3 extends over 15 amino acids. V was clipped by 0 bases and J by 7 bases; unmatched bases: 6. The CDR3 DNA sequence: TGTGCCAGCAGCGTAGGGGGGACAGCCTCTGAAAAACTGTTTTTT. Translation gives CASSVGGTASEKLFF.

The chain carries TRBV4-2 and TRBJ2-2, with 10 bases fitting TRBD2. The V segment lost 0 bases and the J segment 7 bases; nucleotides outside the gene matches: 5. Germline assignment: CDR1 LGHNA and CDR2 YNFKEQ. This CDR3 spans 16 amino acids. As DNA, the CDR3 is TGTGCCAGCAGCCAAGATCTAGCGGGAGAATTCGGGGAGCTGTTTTTT. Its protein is CASSQDLAGEFGELFF.

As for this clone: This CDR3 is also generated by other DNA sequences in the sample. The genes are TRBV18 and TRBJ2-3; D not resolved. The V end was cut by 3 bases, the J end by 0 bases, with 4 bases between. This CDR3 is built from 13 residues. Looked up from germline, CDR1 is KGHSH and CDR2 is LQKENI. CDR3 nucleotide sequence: TGTGCCAGCTCACCTTCTAGCACAGATACGCAGTATTTT. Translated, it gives CASSPSSTDTQYF.

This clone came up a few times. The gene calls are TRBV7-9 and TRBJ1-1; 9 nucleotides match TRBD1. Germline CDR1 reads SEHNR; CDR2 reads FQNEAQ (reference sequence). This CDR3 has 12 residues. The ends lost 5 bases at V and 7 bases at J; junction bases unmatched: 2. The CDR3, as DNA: TGTGCCAGCAGCCAGGACAGGGGTGAAGCTTTCTTT. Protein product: CASSQDRGEAFF.

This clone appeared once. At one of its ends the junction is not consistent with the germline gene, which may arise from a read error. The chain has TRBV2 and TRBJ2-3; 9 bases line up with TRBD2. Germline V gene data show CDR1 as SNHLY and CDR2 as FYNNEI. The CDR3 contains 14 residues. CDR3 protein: CASSEQWAGLATTF. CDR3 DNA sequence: TGTGCCAGCAGTGAACAATGGGCAGGACTAGCGACAACTTTT.

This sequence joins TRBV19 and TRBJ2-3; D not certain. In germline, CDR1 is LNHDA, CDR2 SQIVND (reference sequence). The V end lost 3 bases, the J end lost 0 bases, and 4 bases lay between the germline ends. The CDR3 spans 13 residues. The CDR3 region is CASSIDSTDTQYF. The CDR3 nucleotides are TGTGCCAGTAGTATCGACAGCACAGATACGCAGTATTTT.

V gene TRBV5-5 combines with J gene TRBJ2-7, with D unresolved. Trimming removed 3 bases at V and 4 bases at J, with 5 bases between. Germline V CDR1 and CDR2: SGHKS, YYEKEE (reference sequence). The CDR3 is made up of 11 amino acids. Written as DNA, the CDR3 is TGTGCCAGCAGCTCGGGTTACGAGCAGTACTTC. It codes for CASSSGYEQYF.

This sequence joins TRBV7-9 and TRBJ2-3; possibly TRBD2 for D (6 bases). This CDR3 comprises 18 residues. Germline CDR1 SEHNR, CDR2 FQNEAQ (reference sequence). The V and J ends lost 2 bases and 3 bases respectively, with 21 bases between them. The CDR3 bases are TGTGCCAGCAGCTTAAGGGCCTCGGGGCGGGGAGCAACAGATACGCAGTATTTT. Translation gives CASSLRASGRGATDTQYF.

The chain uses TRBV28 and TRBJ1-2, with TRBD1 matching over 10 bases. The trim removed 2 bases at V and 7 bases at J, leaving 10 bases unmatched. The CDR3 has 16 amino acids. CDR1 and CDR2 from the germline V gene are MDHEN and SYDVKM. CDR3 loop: CASSLADRGHSCGYTF. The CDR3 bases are TGTGCCAGCAGTTTAGCCGACAGGGGGCATTCTTGTGGCTACACCTTC.